The rows below give T cell receptor beta chains drawn from one sample of a study of a mutant IDH1 vaccine in newly diagnosed glioma. No cognate antigen is known for these TCRs. Method: immunoSEQ multiplex PCR; TCRdb's copy keeps in-frame clones and lacks some. The sample shows just under 80,000 clones, roughly 90% of them seen only once. Sequencing was performed on PBMCs, taken from a glioma patient whose treatment included an IDH1 peptide vaccine. The receptors were gathered from a woman aged 50 to 60 with glioma. The conserved cysteine and the conserved F or W are not part of the CDR3 here. The order of the fields is D gene, clone size, V gene, CDR3 protein. A D gene is named only where the DNA matches it firmly. Size values are once, few and many counts, or a class for expanded clones, and some rows have none.

D gene: .
clone size: .
V gene: TRBV27
CDR3 protein: ASSLSISYNEQF

D gene: .
clone size: .
V gene: TRBV5-1
CDR3 protein: ASSSRGGGTDTQY

D gene: TRBD2
clone size: .
V gene: TRBV5-1
CDR3 protein: ASSVGLAGHNEQF

D gene: .
clone size: .
V gene: TRBV5-8
CDR3 protein: ASSFIASPPEQY

D gene: .
clone size: .
V gene: TRBV15
CDR3 protein: ATSGETGSSYNEQF

D gene: .
clone size: .
V gene: TRBV11-3
CDR3 protein: ASSSDSASEPYNEQF

D gene: TRBD2
clone size: .
V gene: TRBV2
CDR3 protein: ATRLAGGLYNEQF

D gene: TRBD1
clone size: .
V gene: TRBV2
CDR3 protein: ASSEVRGRKDEQY

D gene: TRBD2
clone size: .
V gene: TRBV14
CDR3 protein: ASSQEGLAYYEQY

D gene: .
clone size: .
V gene: TRBV11-3
CDR3 protein: ASPQRCYEQY

D gene: .
clone size: .
V gene: TRBV5-1
CDR3 protein: ASSLVVGGKGYNSPLH

D gene: TRBD2
clone size: .
V gene: TRBV6-4
CDR3 protein: ASSDSGTSGSEQF

D gene: .
clone size: once
V gene: TRBV2
CDR3 protein: ASSEGAGRQPQH

D gene: .
clone size: .
V gene: TRBV29-1
CDR3 protein: SVVPDTQY

D gene: .
clone size: .
V gene: TRBV12-2
CDR3 protein: ASRLVQGWNTDTQY

D gene: .
clone size: .
V gene: TRBV4-1
CDR3 protein: ASSQGPQASLAKNIQY

D gene: TRBD2
clone size: .
V gene: TRBV5-1
CDR3 protein: ASSRTSGKADTQY

D gene: .
clone size: .
V gene: TRBV29-1
CDR3 protein: SVEVDKNQPQH

D gene: .
clone size: .
V gene: TRBV7-9
CDR3 protein: ASSKSPSEPEQY

D gene: TRBD1
clone size: .
V gene: TRBV10-3
CDR3 protein: AIWGEQGASGANVLT

D gene: TRBD2
clone size: .
V gene: TRBV5-1
CDR3 protein: ASSFSSGGELF